This is a list of T cell receptor beta chains from one sample in a study of cytomegalovirus exposure and HLA in healthy donors. Generated by immunoSEQ multiplex PCR, the TCRdb table keeps only in-frame clones and is missing some. This table has roughly 150,000 clones, around 82% appearing once. Sequencing used PBMCs. These receptors were taken from a woman aged 45-59 years in good health and CMV-seropositive. The CDR3 runs from the conserved cysteine through the conserved F or W. D genes are given only for firm matches. Clone sizes are given selectively: once, few, many, or a class where the clone is expanded.

abundance: .
d_gene: TRBD1
v_gene: TRBV6-5
j_gene: TRBJ1-1
CDR3nt: TGTGCCAGCAGGGGACAGGGGGCAGGTGACACTGAAGCTTTCTTT
CDR3aa: CASRGQGAGDTEAFF

abundance: .
d_gene: TRBD1
v_gene: TRBV10-2
j_gene: TRBJ1-2
CDR3nt: TGCGCCAGCAGGGGACAGCTATATGGCTACACCTTC
CDR3aa: CASRGQLYGYTF

abundance: .
d_gene: .
v_gene: TRBV25-1
j_gene: TRBJ2-7
CDR3nt: TGTGCCAGCAGTGAAGGAACGCACGGAAGCGACGAGCAGTACTTC
CDR3aa: CASSEGTHGSDEQYF

abundance: .
d_gene: .
v_gene: TRBV7-2
j_gene: TRBJ2-7
CDR3nt: TGTGCCAGCAGCTTAGGCGGGACAGCCCGCTTAGAGCAGTACTTC
CDR3aa: CASSLGGTARLEQYF

abundance: .
d_gene: .
v_gene: TRBV4-1
j_gene: TRBJ2-2
CDR3nt: TGCGCCAGCAGCCAAGAGCCAGGGTATGTCGCCGGGGAGCTGTTTTTT
CDR3aa: CASSQEPGYVAGELFF

abundance: .
d_gene: TRBD1
v_gene: TRBV9
j_gene: TRBJ1-3
CDR3nt: TGTGCCAGCAGCGTATCTGGGCAGGGGGTATTTGGAAACACCATATATTTT
CDR3aa: CASSVSGQGVFGNTIYF

abundance: .
d_gene: TRBD1
v_gene: TRBV7-9
j_gene: TRBJ2-7
CDR3nt: TGTGCCAGCAGCCCACGGACAGGGGGAGGAGAGCAGTACTTC
CDR3aa: CASSPRTGGGEQYF

abundance: .
d_gene: TRBD1
v_gene: TRBV5-1
j_gene: TRBJ1-2
CDR3nt: TGCGCCAGCAGCGGGGGGACAGCCAACTATGGCTACACCTTC
CDR3aa: CASSGGTANYGYTF

abundance: .
d_gene: .
v_gene: TRBV9
j_gene: TRBJ1-4
CDR3nt: TGTGCCAGCAGCCCTCGCGGGGGGGATGAAAAACTGTTTTTT
CDR3aa: CASSPRGGDEKLFF

abundance: .
d_gene: TRBD1
v_gene: TRBV7-9
j_gene: TRBJ2-5
CDR3nt: TGTGCCAGCAGCTTAACCCCAGGGGGCGCAGAGACCCAGTACTTC
CDR3aa: CASSLTPGGAETQYF

abundance: few
d_gene: TRBD1
v_gene: TRBV29-1
j_gene: TRBJ2-7
CDR3nt: TGCAGCGTTGGAACCGGACAGGTTCCCTACGAGCAGTACTTC
CDR3aa: CSVGTGQVPYEQYF

abundance: .
d_gene: .
v_gene: TRBV7-9
j_gene: TRBJ2-6
CDR3nt: TGTGCCAGCAGCTTAAGGGGCTCTGGGGCCAACGTCCTGACTTTC
CDR3aa: CASSLRGSGANVLTF

abundance: .
d_gene: TRBD1
v_gene: TRBV6-1
j_gene: TRBJ1-2
CDR3nt: TGTGCCAGCAGTGAGCTAAGGACAGGGAAGTCGAATGGCTACACCTTC
CDR3aa: CASSELRTGKSNGYTF

abundance: once
d_gene: .
v_gene: TRBV5-1
j_gene: TRBJ2-2
CDR3nt: TGCGCCAGCAGCTTGGACGGGACCGGGGAGCTGTTTTTT
CDR3aa: CASSLDGTGELFF

abundance: .
d_gene: .
v_gene: TRBV6-1
j_gene: TRBJ1-2
CDR3nt: TGTGCCAGCATGGGGGACATATCCGGAGTAGGATACACCTTC
CDR3aa: CASMGDISGVGYTF

abundance: .
d_gene: TRBD2
v_gene: TRBV9
j_gene: TRBJ2-1
CDR3nt: TGTGCCAGCAGCGGGGGACTAGCGGGGGGGCAGATCAATGAGCAGTTCTTC
CDR3aa: CASSGGLAGGQINEQFF

abundance: few
d_gene: .
v_gene: TRBV2
j_gene: TRBJ1-2
CDR3nt: TGTGCCAGCAGGCGGGCGTTTATATATGGCTACACCTTC
CDR3aa: CASRRAFIYGYTF

abundance: .
d_gene: TRBD1
v_gene: TRBV10-3
j_gene: TRBJ2-1
CDR3nt: TGTGCCATCAGTATCCTCCGGACAGGGGACAATGAGCAGTTCTTC
CDR3aa: CAISILRTGDNEQFF

abundance: .
d_gene: .
v_gene: TRBV2
j_gene: TRBJ2-7
CDR3nt: TGTGCCAGCAGTTCCTCCCCCGCGTACGAGCAGTACTTC
CDR3aa: CASSSSPAYEQYF

abundance: .
d_gene: .
v_gene: TRBV6-1
j_gene: TRBJ1-1
CDR3nt: TGTGCCAGCAGTGAAATGAGGGCTGGTGCGGGGAACACTGAAGCTTTCTTT
CDR3aa: CASSEMRAGAGNTEAFF

abundance: .
d_gene: TRBD1
v_gene: TRBV30
j_gene: TRBJ1-6
CDR3nt: TGTGCCTGGAGGGCTACCCCGGGACAGGGCGATTCACCCCTCCACTTT
CDR3aa: CAWRATPGQGDSPLHF

abundance: .
d_gene: .
v_gene: TRBV6-1
j_gene: TRBJ1-6
CDR3nt: TGTGCCAGCAGTCTAAATTCACCCCTCCACTTT
CDR3aa: CASSLNSPLHF

abundance: .
d_gene: TRBD1
v_gene: TRBV7-2
j_gene: TRBJ2-3
CDR3nt: TGTGCCAGCAGCACTGGGACAGGGGGGCCAGATACGCAGTATTTT
CDR3aa: CASSTGTGGPDTQYF

abundance: .
d_gene: .
v_gene: TRBV10-3
j_gene: TRBJ2-7
CDR3nt: TGTGCCATCTCCGGCGGAGGGGAATCCAACGAGCAGTACTTC
CDR3aa: CAISGGGESNEQYF

abundance: .
d_gene: TRBD1
v_gene: TRBV5-1
j_gene: TRBJ1-4
CDR3nt: TGCGCCAGCAGCTTGGGTGGGACAGGCTCGATTAATGAAAAACTGTTTTTT
CDR3aa: CASSLGGTGSINEKLFF

abundance: .
d_gene: .
v_gene: TRBV7-2
j_gene: TRBJ2-7
CDR3nt: TGTGCCAGCAGACTCCCGGGACAAGGGACCTCCTACGAGCAGTACTTC
CDR3aa: CASRLPGQGTSYEQYF

abundance: .
d_gene: TRBD2
v_gene: TRBV2
j_gene: TRBJ2-7
CDR3nt: TGTGCCAGCAGACCTTCGGCAACGACTCGGGAGGCCTACGAGCAGTACTTC
CDR3aa: CASRPSATTREAYEQYF

abundance: .
d_gene: TRBD2
v_gene: TRBV15
j_gene: TRBJ2-3
CDR3nt: TGTGCCACCAGCACGGGGATTAGCGGGGGGGAAACAGATACGCAGTATTTT
CDR3aa: CATSTGISGGETDTQYF

abundance: .
d_gene: .
v_gene: TRBV29-1
j_gene: TRBJ1-4
CDR3nt: TGCAGCGTGAATAGGGGGGGTCGGGGTGAAAAACTGTTTTTT
CDR3aa: CSVNRGGRGEKLFF

abundance: .
d_gene: .
v_gene: TRBV6-1
j_gene: TRBJ2-2
CDR3nt: TGTGCCATCGGACAGACTGCCAACACCGGGGAGCTGTTTTTT
CDR3aa: CAIGQTANTGELFF

abundance: .
d_gene: TRBD1
v_gene: TRBV30
j_gene: TRBJ1-4
CDR3nt: TGTGCCTGGAGTGTGCAGACAGGGGGGACTGAAAAACTGTTTTTT
CDR3aa: CAWSVQTGGTEKLFF

abundance: once
d_gene: .
v_gene: TRBV6-5
j_gene: TRBJ1-2
CDR3nt: TGTGCCAGCAGTTACGGGCCTAACTATGGCTACACCTTC
CDR3aa: CASSYGPNYGYTF

abundance: .
d_gene: .
v_gene: TRBV5-6
j_gene: TRBJ2-1
CDR3nt: TGTGCCAGCAGCTGGCGGGGATTCTTCAATGAGCAGTTCTTC
CDR3aa: CASSWRGFFNEQFF

abundance: .
d_gene: TRBD1
v_gene: TRBV4-2
j_gene: TRBJ2-1
CDR3nt: TGTGCCAGCAGCCAAGCCGGGACAGGGATAATCAATGCCCAGTTCTTC
CDR3aa: CASSQAGTGIINAQFF

abundance: .
d_gene: .
v_gene: TRBV7-9
j_gene: TRBJ2-2
CDR3nt: TGTGCCAGCAGCTTAGCCGCCGGGGAGCTGTTTTTT
CDR3aa: CASSLAAGELFF

abundance: .
d_gene: .
v_gene: TRBV5-1
j_gene: TRBJ1-5
CDR3nt: TGCGCCAGCAGCCCCATTAGGGGACTGAGTAATCAGCCCCAGCATTTT
CDR3aa: CASSPIRGLSNQPQHF

abundance: .
d_gene: .
v_gene: TRBV6-4
j_gene: TRBJ1-5
CDR3nt: TGTGCCAGCAGTGCGCGGACAGCATCAGATAGCAATCAGCCCCAGCATTTT
CDR3aa: CASSARTASDSNQPQHF

abundance: .
d_gene: .
v_gene: TRBV7-9
j_gene: TRBJ2-1
CDR3nt: TGTGCCAGCAGCTCTATCGGGGGATACAATGAGCAGTTCTTC
CDR3aa: CASSSIGGYNEQFF

abundance: .
d_gene: .
v_gene: TRBV7-9
j_gene: TRBJ1-2
CDR3nt: TGTGCCAGCAGCGCAAATACCAGGGGACCCCCCTATGGCTACACCTTC
CDR3aa: CASSANTRGPPYGYTF

abundance: .
d_gene: TRBD1
v_gene: TRBV18
j_gene: TRBJ1-5
CDR3nt: TGTGCCAGCTCAGGGACAGGGGGCAGACAGCCCCAGCATTTT
CDR3aa: CASSGTGGRQPQHF

abundance: .
d_gene: .
v_gene: TRBV7-6
j_gene: TRBJ2-2
CDR3nt: TGTGCCAGCAGCTTAGTTATAGAAGGGACATCTAACACCGGGGAGCTGTTTTTT
CDR3aa: CASSLVIEGTSNTGELFF

abundance: .
d_gene: .
v_gene: TRBV7-2
j_gene: TRBJ1-1
CDR3nt: TGTGCCAGCAGCTTAGACAGGTCTGGGATCACTGAAGCTTTCTTT
CDR3aa: CASSLDRSGITEAFF

abundance: .
d_gene: TRBD2
v_gene: TRBV5-1
j_gene: TRBJ2-4
CDR3nt: TGCGCCAGCAGCTTAGTAGCGGGGGGCCCCAAAAACATTCAGTACTTC
CDR3aa: CASSLVAGGPKNIQYF

abundance: .
d_gene: TRBD1
v_gene: TRBV20-1
j_gene: TRBJ2-7
CDR3nt: TGCAGTGCCACAGGGGGCTACGAGCAGTACTTC
CDR3aa: CSATGGYEQYF

abundance: .
d_gene: .
v_gene: TRBV30
j_gene: TRBJ2-7
CDR3nt: TGTGCCTGGAGTGACAGCTTCTACGAGCAGTACTTC
CDR3aa: CAWSDSFYEQYF

abundance: .
d_gene: TRBD2
v_gene: TRBV18
j_gene: TRBJ2-7
CDR3nt: TGTGCCAGCTCAACTAGCGGGGGGGTCTCCGAGCAGTACTTC
CDR3aa: CASSTSGGVSEQYF

abundance: once
d_gene: TRBD1
v_gene: TRBV6-5
j_gene: TRBJ2-3
CDR3nt: TGTGCCAGCACACAGGGGGACACAGATACGCAGTATTTT
CDR3aa: CASTQGDTDTQYF

abundance: .
d_gene: TRBD1
v_gene: TRBV27
j_gene: TRBJ1-2
CDR3nt: TGTGCCAGCAGTGACAGGGGAGTTGATGGCTACACCTTC
CDR3aa: CASSDRGVDGYTF

abundance: .
d_gene: .
v_gene: TRBV6-1
j_gene: TRBJ1-3
CDR3nt: TGTGCCAGCAGTGTTAGCGGGACACCAGGAAACACCATATATTTT
CDR3aa: CASSVSGTPGNTIYF

abundance: .
d_gene: TRBD2
v_gene: TRBV2
j_gene: TRBJ2-2
CDR3nt: TGTGCCAGCAGGTCTTTAGCGGGCCATAACACCGGGGAGCTGTTTTTT
CDR3aa: CASRSLAGHNTGELFF

abundance: .
d_gene: TRBD2
v_gene: TRBV13
j_gene: TRBJ2-1
CDR3nt: TGTGCCAGCAGCATGGGACTAGCGGGGGCCGCAGGAGGGCAGTTCTTC
CDR3aa: CASSMGLAGAAGGQFF

abundance: .
d_gene: TRBD2
v_gene: TRBV4-3
j_gene: TRBJ2-2
CDR3nt: TGCGCCAGCAGCCAACCTAGCGGCACCGGGGAGCTGTTTTTT
CDR3aa: CASSQPSGTGELFF

abundance: .
d_gene: .
v_gene: TRBV6-6
j_gene: TRBJ1-6
CDR3nt: TGTGCCAGCAGCCTGGTGGGCCTGAATTCACCCCTCCACTTT
CDR3aa: CASSLVGLNSPLHF